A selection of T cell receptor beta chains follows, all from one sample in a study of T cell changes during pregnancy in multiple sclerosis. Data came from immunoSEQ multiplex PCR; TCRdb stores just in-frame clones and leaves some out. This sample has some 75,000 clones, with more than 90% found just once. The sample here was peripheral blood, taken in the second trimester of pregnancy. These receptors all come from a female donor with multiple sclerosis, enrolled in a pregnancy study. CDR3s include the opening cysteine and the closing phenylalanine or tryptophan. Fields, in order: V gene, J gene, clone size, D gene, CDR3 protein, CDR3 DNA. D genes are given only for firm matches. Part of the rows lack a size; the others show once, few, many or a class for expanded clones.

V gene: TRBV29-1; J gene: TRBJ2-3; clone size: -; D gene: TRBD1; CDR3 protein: CSVRGRTQGAGDTQYF; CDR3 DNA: TGCAGCGTCCGGGGAAGGACACAGGGGGCAGGAGATACGCAGTATTTT
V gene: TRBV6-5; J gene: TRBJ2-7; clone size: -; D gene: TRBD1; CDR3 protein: CASSPRGQGRNEQYF; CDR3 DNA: TGTGCCAGCAGTCCGCGTGGACAGGGAAGGAACGAGCAGTACTTC
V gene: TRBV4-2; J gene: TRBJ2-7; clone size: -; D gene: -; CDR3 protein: CASSQDPDSTSYEQYF; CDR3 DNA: TGTGCCAGCAGCCAAGATCCCGACAGTACGTCCTACGAGCAGTACTTC
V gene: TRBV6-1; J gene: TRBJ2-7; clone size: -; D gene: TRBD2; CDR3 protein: CATLNLAGSYEQYF; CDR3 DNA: TGTGCCACCCTCAATTTAGCGGGGTCCTACGAGCAGTACTTC
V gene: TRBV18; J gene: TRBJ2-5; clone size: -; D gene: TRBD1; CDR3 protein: CASSSGTPGQQETQYF; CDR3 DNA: TGTGCCAGCTCATCGGGTACTCCGGGACAGCAAGAGACCCAGTACTTC
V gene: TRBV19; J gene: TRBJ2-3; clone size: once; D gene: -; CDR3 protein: CASSMGLSTDTQYF; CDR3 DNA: TGTGCCAGTAGTATGGGACTGAGCACAGATACGCAGTATTTT
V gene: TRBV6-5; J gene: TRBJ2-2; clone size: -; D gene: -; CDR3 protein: CASSYGQFNTGELFF; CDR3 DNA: TGTGCCAGCAGTTACGGGCAGTTTAACACCGGGGAGCTGTTTTTT
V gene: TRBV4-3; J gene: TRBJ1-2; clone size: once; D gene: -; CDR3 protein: CASSQDPTVWYGYTF; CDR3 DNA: TGCGCCAGCAGCCAAGACCCAACGGTGTGGTATGGCTACACCTTC
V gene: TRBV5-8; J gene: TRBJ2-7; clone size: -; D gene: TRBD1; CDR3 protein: CASSWDRTAYEQYF; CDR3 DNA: TGTGCCAGCAGCTGGGACAGGACGGCCTACGAGCAGTACTTC
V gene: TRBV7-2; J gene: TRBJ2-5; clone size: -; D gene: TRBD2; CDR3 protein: CASRLEGLAAQETQYF; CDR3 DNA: TGTGCCAGCAGATTAGAGGGACTAGCGGCCCAAGAGACCCAGTACTTC
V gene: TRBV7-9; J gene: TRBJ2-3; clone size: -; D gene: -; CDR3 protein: CASSPGHPDTQYF; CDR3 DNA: TGTGCCAGCAGCCCTGGACACCCAGATACGCAGTATTTT
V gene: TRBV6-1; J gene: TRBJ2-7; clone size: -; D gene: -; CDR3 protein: CASRERGYEQYF; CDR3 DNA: TGTGCCAGCAGGGAGCGTGGGTACGAGCAGTACTTC
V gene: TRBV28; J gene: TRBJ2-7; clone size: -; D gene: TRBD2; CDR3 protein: CASSFPLAGGGYEQYF; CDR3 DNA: TGTGCCAGCAGTTTCCCTTTAGCGGGAGGGGGATACGAGCAGTACTTC
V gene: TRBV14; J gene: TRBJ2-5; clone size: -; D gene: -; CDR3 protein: CASSQWDTGETQYF; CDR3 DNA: TGTGCCAGCAGCCAATGGGACACCGGGGAGACCCAGTACTTC
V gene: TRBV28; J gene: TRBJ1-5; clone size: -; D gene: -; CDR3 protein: CASRARDQPQHF; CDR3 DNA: TGTGCCAGCAGAGCGCGTGATCAGCCCCAGCATTTT
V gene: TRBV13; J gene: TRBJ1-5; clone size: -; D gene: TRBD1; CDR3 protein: CASSLRQGNQPQHF; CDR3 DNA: TGTGCCAGCAGCTTAAGACAGGGGAATCAGCCCCAGCATTTT
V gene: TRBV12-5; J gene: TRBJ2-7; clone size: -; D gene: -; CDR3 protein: CASGLPITYEQYF; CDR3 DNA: TGTGCTAGTGGTTTGCCTATCACCTACGAGCAGTACTTC